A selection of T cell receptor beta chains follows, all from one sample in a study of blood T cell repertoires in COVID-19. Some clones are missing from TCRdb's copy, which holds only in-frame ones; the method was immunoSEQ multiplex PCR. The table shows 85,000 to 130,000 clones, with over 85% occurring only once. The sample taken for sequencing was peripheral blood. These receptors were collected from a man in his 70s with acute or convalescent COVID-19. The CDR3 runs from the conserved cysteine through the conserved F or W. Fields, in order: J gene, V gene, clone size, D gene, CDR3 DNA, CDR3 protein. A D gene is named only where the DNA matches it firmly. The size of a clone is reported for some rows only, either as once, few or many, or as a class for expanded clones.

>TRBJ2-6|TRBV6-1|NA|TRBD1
TGTGCCAGCAGTGGAAAGGGCGGACAGGGAAGTTCGGGGGCCAACGTCCTGACTTTC
CASSGKGGQGSSGANVLTF
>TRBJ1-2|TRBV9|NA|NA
TGTGCCAGCAGCGTAGTCGGAGAGGCGGTCGGGGGCTACACCTTC
CASSVVGEAVGGYTF
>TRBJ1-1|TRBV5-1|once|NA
TGCGCCAGCAGCTTGGAGAGGGTTTGGACTGAAGCTTTCTTT
CASSLERVWTEAFF
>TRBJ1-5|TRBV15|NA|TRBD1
TGTGCCACCAGCAGAAAATTTATCGGGACAGAAGACAATCAGCCCCAGCATTTT
CATSRKFIGTEDNQPQHF
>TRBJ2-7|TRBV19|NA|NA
TGTGCCAGTAGTAACGGGTATTACGAGCAGTACTTC
CASSNGYYEQYF
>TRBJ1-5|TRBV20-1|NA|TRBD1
TGCAGTGCTAGTAAAGACAGGGTCGGAAGCAATCAGCCCCAGCATTTT
CSASKDRVGSNQPQHF
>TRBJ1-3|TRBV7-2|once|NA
TGTGCCAGCAGCTTCAGGGAAACTGGAAACACCATATATTTT
CASSFRETGNTIYF
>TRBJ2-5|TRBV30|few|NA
TGTGCCTGGGATCAGGGGTCTCAGGAGACCCAGTACTTC
CAWDQGSQETQYF
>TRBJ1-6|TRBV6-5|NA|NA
TGTGCCAGCAGTTACACAACCTTCGGGGAGTCCCTCCACTTT
CASSYTTFGESLHF
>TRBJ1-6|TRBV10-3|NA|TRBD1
TGTGCCATCAGTGAAGGGACAGCCAATTCACCCCTCCACTTT
CAISEGTANSPLHF
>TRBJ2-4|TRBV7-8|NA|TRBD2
TGTGCCAGCAGCCTACAACTAGCGGGAGGAGGGGATCAGTACTTC
CASSLQLAGGGDQYF
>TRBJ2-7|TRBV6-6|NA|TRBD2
TGTGCCAGCACCCCTAGCGGGAGCTACGAGCAGTACTTC
CASTPSGSYEQYF
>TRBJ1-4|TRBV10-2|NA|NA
TGCGCCAGCAGTGAGGGGGCAGGGATGACTAATGAAAAACTGTTTTTT
CASSEGAGMTNEKLFF
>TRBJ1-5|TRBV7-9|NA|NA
TGTGCCAGCAGCCAAGACAGCGGGTACAATCAGCCCCAGCATTTT
CASSQDSGYNQPQHF
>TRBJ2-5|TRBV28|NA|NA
TGTGCCAGCAGTTCCCCTCAGGGGCAGGGAACTCCGGAGACCCAGTACTTC
CASSSPQGQGTPETQYF
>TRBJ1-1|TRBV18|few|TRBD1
TGTGCCAGCTCACCCCCCACAGGGGGCACTGAAGCTTTCTTT
CASSPPTGGTEAFF
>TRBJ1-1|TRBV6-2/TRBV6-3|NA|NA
TGTGCCAGCAGCCATCAGTACACTGAAGCTTTCTTT
CASSHQYTEAFF
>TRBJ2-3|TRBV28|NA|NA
TGTGCCAGCAGGGCCCAAGGAGGGACAGATACGCAGTATTTT
CASRAQGGTDTQYF
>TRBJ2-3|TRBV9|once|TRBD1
TGTGCCAGCAGCCCGGGACAGGGGCCTCCTAGCACAGATACGCAGTATTTT
CASSPGQGPPSTDTQYF
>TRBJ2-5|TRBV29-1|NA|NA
TGCAGCGTTGAAAAAGGGGGGACAGTTCAAGAGACCCAGTACTTC
CSVEKGGTVQETQYF
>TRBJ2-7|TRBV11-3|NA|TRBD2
TGTGCCAGCAGCCCACCCTTAGCGGGAGGACCCTTAGCCTACGAGCAGTACTTC
CASSPPLAGGPLAYEQYF
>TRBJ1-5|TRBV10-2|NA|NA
TGCGCCAGCAGTTTTACCCATGGGGGCTATCAGCCCCAGCATTTT
CASSFTHGGYQPQHF
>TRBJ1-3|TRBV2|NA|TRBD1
TGTGCCAGCTTCAAGGACAGGGGGGTAGGAAACACCATATATTTT
CASFKDRGVGNTIYF
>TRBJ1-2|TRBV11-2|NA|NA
TGTGCCAGCAGCCCAGGGGCCTATGGCTACACCTTC
CASSPGAYGYTF
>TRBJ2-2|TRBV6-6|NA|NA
TGTGCCAGCAGGACTCCGACAGGAGCGAACACCGGGGAGCTGTTTTTT
CASRTPTGANTGELFF
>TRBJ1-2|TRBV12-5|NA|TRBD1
TGTGCTAGTGGTTTGGCGACGAGGGGGCCCCATGATGGCTACACCTTC
CASGLATRGPHDGYTF
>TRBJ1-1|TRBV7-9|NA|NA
TGTGCCAGCAGCTTAGCAGCTTACTCCACTGAAGCTTTCTTT
CASSLAAYSTEAFF
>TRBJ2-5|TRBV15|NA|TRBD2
TGTGCCACCAGCAGAGAAGGACTAGCGGGGGGGCTGGGGACCCAGTACTTC
CATSREGLAGGLGTQYF
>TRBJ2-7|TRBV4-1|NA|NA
TGCGCCAGCAGCCAGAACTACCACCTCTCCTACGAGCAGTACTTC
CASSQNYHLSYEQYF
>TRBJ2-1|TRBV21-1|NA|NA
TGTGCCAGCAGAGCCCCGGGACTAGCGGGAGGGATCTACAATGAGCAGTTCTTC
CASRAPGLAGGIYNEQFF
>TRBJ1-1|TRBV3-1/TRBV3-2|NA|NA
TGTGCCAGCAGCTTTCAGGGTTCCACTGAAGCTTTCTTT
CASSFQGSTEAFF
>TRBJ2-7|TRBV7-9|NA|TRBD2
TGTGCCAGCAGCACGGGACTAGCGGGAGTCGAGCAGTACTTC
CASSTGLAGVEQYF
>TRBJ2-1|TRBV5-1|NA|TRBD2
TGCGCCAGCAGCCGTAATTTAGCGGGAGCATACAATGAGCAGTTCTTC
CASSRNLAGAYNEQFF
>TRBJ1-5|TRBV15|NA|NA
TGTGCCACCAGCATAAATTTAGCCCAGGCGGGTCAGCCCCAGCATTTT
CATSINLAQAGQPQHF
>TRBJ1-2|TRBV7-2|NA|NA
TGTGCCAGCAGCCCGGGGGACGGCTATGGCTACACCTTC
CASSPGDGYGYTF
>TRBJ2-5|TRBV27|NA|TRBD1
TGTGCCAGCAGTCAGACAGGGGGTCGCCGAGAGACCCAGTACTTC
CASSQTGGRRETQYF
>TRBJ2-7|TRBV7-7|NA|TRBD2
TGTGCCAGCAGCTCAGGACTAGCGGGAGACGAGCAGTACTTC
CASSSGLAGDEQYF
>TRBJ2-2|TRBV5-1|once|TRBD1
TGCGCCAGCAGCCCCGGACAGGGGCGAACCGGGGAGCTGTTTTTT
CASSPGQGRTGELFF
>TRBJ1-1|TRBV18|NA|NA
TGTGCCAGCTCACCCGACATTTCGAACACTGAAGCTTTCTTT
CASSPDISNTEAFF
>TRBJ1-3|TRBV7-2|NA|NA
TGTGCCAGCAGCTTAGGAGAGCGTCGCTCTGGAAACACCATATATTTT
CASSLGERRSGNTIYF
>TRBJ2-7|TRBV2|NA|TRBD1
TGTGCCAGCAGAGGGGACAGGGGAAACGAGCAGTACTTC
CASRGDRGNEQYF
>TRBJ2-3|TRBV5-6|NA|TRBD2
TGTGCCAGCAGCTTTCGAGCTAGCGGGAGGATGGATACGCAGTATTTT
CASSFRASGRMDTQYF
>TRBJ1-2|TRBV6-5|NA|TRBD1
TGTGCCAGCAGTTACTCCAGGGGACAGGGATGGTATGGCTACACCTTC
CASSYSRGQGWYGYTF
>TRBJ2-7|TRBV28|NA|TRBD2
TGTGCCACCTCCTTATCTAGCGGGAGGGAGCAGTACTTC
CATSLSSGREQYF
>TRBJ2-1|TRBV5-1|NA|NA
TGCGCCACCAGGGATACAGAGAGAGAAAGGTTCTTC
CATRDTERERFF
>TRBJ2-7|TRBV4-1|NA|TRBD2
TGCGCCAGCAGCCAAGATTGGCTAGCGGTCCACGAGCAGTACTTC
CASSQDWLAVHEQYF
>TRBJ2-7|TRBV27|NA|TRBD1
TGTGCCAGCAGTTTATCAAGTGGATCGGGACAGATCTACGAGCAGTACTTC
CASSLSSGSGQIYEQYF
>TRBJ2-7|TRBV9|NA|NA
TGTGCCAGCAGCGTATACCCCGGAGAATACGAGCAGTACTTC
CASSVYPGEYEQYF
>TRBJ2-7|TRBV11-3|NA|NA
TGTGCCAGCAGCTCCTGGGCGGGATTGTCCTACGAGCAGTACTTC
CASSSWAGLSYEQYF
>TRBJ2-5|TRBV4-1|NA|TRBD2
TGCGCCAGCAGCCCGGGGGGAGTGGGATTAGAGACCCAGTACTTC
CASSPGGVGLETQYF